One T cell receptor beta chain is described in this entry. Its antigen is undetermined. This specimen belongs to a study of blood T cells in healthy people across ages. The study, taken as a whole, reports: There were more naive CD4+ cells and higher diversity in long-lived donors than in aged donors. Calculation of diversity from one million T cells yielded estimates considered to be underestimates. Donor CMV status was unknown, possibly confounding expanded clonotype changes.

J gave up 2 bases and V 0 bases, and 3 bases lay outside the gene matches. The length of the CDR3 is 14 residues. Germline-derived CDR1 and CDR2 are DFQATT and SNEGSKA (reference sequence). The use of a sample-barcoded 5' primer and a J-beta primer mix characterized a second PCR of about 6 to 11 cycles. Carrying 12 random nucleotides, a template-switch adaptor labeled each individual cDNA molecule. TCRdb re-called the 5' RACE reads through MiXCR, storing one row per CDR3 protein. The table lists around 620,000 distinct CDR3 sequences, 25% to 30% of them singletons. This sequence joins TRBV20-1 and TRBJ1-2; 7 bases are a match to TRBD1. Sequencing input: blood. The clonotype comes from a woman aged 70-85 years in good health. CDR3 sequence reads: CSARDPTGNYGYTF. CDR3 sequence (DNA): TGCAGTGCTAGAGATCCGACAGGGAACTATGGCTACACCTTC.